These T cell receptor beta chains were read from a single sample in a study of control samples from healthy donors and cancer patients. Measured with immunoSEQ multiplex PCR; TCRdb has only the in-frame clones, and not every one. The sample has about 120,000 clones, about 94% seen once. Sample: blood. These receptors came from a man aged 25 to 45 in good health. The CDR3 runs from the conserved cysteine through the conserved F or W. A D gene is named only where the DNA matches it firmly. Not every row has a clone size; where given, it reads once, few, many or a size class.

TRBD1	TRBJ2-7	-	TRBV27	TGTGCCAGCAGTTTTTGGGACAGACACTACGAGCAGTACTTC	CASSFWDRHYEQYF
-	TRBJ2-5	-	TRBV7-3	TGTGCCAGCAGCTTAACGGACAGCAGCCAAGAGACCCAGTACTTC	CASSLTDSSQETQYF
-	TRBJ1-5	-	TRBV7-2	TGTGCCAGCAGCCCTAATACAGGTAGCAATCAGCCCCAGCATTTT	CASSPNTGSNQPQHF
-	TRBJ2-1	-	TRBV24-1	TGTGCCACCAGTGACCCTGCGGGGAGTTGGCATGAGCAGTTCTTC	CATSDPAGSWHEQFF
-	TRBJ2-2	-	TRBV7-9	TGTGCCAGCAGCCCTAGGGGAGGACAAAACACCGGGGAGCTGTTTTTT	CASSPRGGQNTGELFF
-	TRBJ2-7	once	TRBV29-1	TGCAGCGTTTATTTAAGATCGGCAGGGGACTACGAGCAGTACTTC	CSVYLRSAGDYEQYF
-	TRBJ1-2	-	TRBV6-5	TGTGCCAGCAGTTACCGACAGAGCTATGGCTACACCTTC	CASSYRQSYGYTF
-	TRBJ2-1	-	TRBV5-6	TGTGCCAGCAGCTTAACCCGGATCTCGAGCTCCTACAATGAGCAGTTCTTC	CASSLTRISSSYNEQFF
-	TRBJ2-1	-	TRBV24-1	TGTGCCACCAGATCTTCCCTGGTGTACAATGAGCAGTTCTTC	CATRSSLVYNEQFF
-	TRBJ1-2	-	TRBV6-5	TGTGCCAGCAGTTACTCGCAGAGGGGTACTAACTATGGCTACACCTTC	CASSYSQRGTNYGYTF
TRBD2	TRBJ2-3	-	TRBV3-1/TRBV3-2	TGTGCCAGCAGCCACGGCCGGGGCGGGGGAAATTGTTTT	CASSHGRGGGNCF
TRBD1	TRBJ1-2	-	TRBV6-6	TGTGCCAGCAGTTACTCGAACCAGGGGGCGCGGGGCTACACCTTC	CASSYSNQGARGYTF
-	TRBJ1-4	-	TRBV19	TGTGCCAGTAGTATAGGAGGGAATCAAATTAATGAAAAACTGTTTTTT	CASSIGGNQINEKLFF